This TCR beta chain was sequenced in a study of cytomegalovirus exposure and HLA in healthy donors. Of note for this clone: No antigen is known for it.

PCR amplification relied on 60 Vbeta primers (plus 13 Jbeta primers). Profiled with immunoSEQ multiplex PCR; TCRdb holds only in-frame clones, not every one. The sample holds roughly 120,000 clones, approximately 80% seen once. Points from the study as a whole: Information on immune exposure was restricted to one variable (CMV serostatus). In a later analysis, parvovirus B19, influenza, CMV and Epstein-Barr virus appeared linked to several top co-occurrence clusters. Productive status was seen about 90% or about 30% of the time for most TCR beta V segments in an earlier analysis. HLA restriction was apparent for most CMV-associated TCR beta chains in a later analysis.

J gave up 4 bases and V 5 bases, and 5 bases lay outside the gene matches. The CDR3 length is 15 residues. CDR1 MGHDK and CDR2 SYGVNS come from the germline V gene. The chain has TRBV25-1 and TRBJ2-1, with 10 bases that match TRBD1. Source material: PBMCs. The TCR originated in a male donor in good health and CMV-seronegative. CDR3 region: CASSLGQGLYNEQFF. As DNA, the CDR3 is TGTGCCAGCAGTCTGGGACAGGGGTTGTACAATGAGCAGTTCTTC.